One and the same sample provided the 5 T cell receptor beta chains below, sequenced in a study of T cell repertoires in cytomegalovirus infection. TCRdb independently ran MiXCR on the reads; one entry per CDR3 protein. The table includes around 530,000 distinct CDR3 sequences, about 17% detected once. Sequencing used CD8+ T cells from PBMCs. The receptors shown here come from a human donor in good health (CMV status not recorded). Some clones in this sample may be carry-over from other donors' samples.

This clonotype was detected ten times or more. V is TRBV27 and J is TRBJ1-6, with D perhaps matching TRBD1 (5 bases). The CDR3 totals 13 residues. The ends were cut back, 5 bases at V and 10 bases at J, with 12 bases in the middle. The germline V gene has CDR1 MNHEY and CDR2 SMNVEV (reference sequence). The CDR3 nucleotides are TGTGCCAGCAGTGGAACAGGAGGATCACCCCTCCACTTT. Translating gives CASSGTGGSPLHF.

This clonotype appeared a few times. The genes are TRBV7-4 and TRBJ1-1; D gene unclear. In germline, CDR1 is SGHVT, CDR2 SQSDAQ. V was cut by 4 bases and J by 2 bases, with 8 bases left in between. The CDR3 has 13 amino acids. The CDR3 nucleotides read TGTGCCAGCAGCTCTTGGGCTAACACTGAAGCTTTCTTT. Protein product: CASSSWANTEAFF.

The chain has TRBV3-1 and TRBJ1-5; D uncertain. The CDR3 consists of 15 residues. Germline-derived CDR1 and CDR2 are LGHDT and YNNKEL (reference sequence). V lost 1 base and J lost 6, with 13 bases in between. The CDR3 DNA reads TGTGCCAGCAGCCAAGGTGCCCACACGCCTCAGCCCCAGCATTTT. It is translated as CASSQGAHTPQPQHF.

V and J are TRBV4-1 and TRBJ1-1, with unresolved D. V shed 1 base and J shed 0 bases, with 15 bases lying between them. This CDR3 region has 17 residues. CDR1 and CDR2 (germline): MGHRA, YSYEKL. The CDR3 coding sequence is TGCGCCAGCAGCCAAGTTGGGGAGAAAAGACTGAACACTGAAGCTTTCTTT. It translates to CASSQVGEKRLNTEAFF.

V usage is TRBV6-1 and J usage is TRBJ1-4, with D possibly TRBD1 on 5 matching bases. V lost 0 bases, J lost 0 bases, and 11 bases lay in between. The CDR3 is made up of 17 amino acids. In germline, CDR1 is MNHNS, CDR2 SASEGT. CDR3 sequence reads: CASSEAWGIATNEKLFF. As DNA, the CDR3 is TGTGCCAGCAGTGAAGCGTGGGGGATTGCAACTAATGAAAAACTGTTTTTT.